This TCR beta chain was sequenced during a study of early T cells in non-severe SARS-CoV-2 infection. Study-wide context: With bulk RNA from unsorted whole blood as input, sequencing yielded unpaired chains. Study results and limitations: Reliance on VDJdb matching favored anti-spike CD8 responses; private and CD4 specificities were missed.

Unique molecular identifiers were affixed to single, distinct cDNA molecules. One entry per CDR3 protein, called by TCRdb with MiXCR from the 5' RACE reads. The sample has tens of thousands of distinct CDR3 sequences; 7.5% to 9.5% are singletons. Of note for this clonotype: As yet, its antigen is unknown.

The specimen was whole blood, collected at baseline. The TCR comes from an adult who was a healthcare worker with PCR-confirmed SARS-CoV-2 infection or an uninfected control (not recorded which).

Here the CDR3 reads CASSPRGGVSTDTQYF. CDR3 coding DNA: TGTGCCAGCAGCCCAAGGGGGGGAGTGAGCACAGATACGCAGTATTTT. The chain employs TRBV5-5 and TRBJ2-3, with a possible D match to TRBD2 (7 bases). Germline CDR1 and CDR2: SGHKS and YYEKEE (reference sequence). This CDR3 is 16 amino acids long. Trimming took 4 bases from V and 0 from J, leaving 15 bases between them.